A single sample gave rise to the 21 T cell receptor beta chains below, sequenced in a study of beta chain features in type 1 diabetes. cDNA synthesis used the whole RNA isolate, giving expressed TCRB sequences. Measured with immunoSEQ multiplex PCR; TCRdb has only the in-frame clones, and not every one. The repertoire holds around 450,000 clones, with approximately 10% as singletons. The specimen sequenced was naive CD4+ T cells from blood. Receptors originate from a woman younger than 30 in good health.

V and J are TRBV19 and TRBJ2-5, with D maybe TRBD1 (6 bases). Per germline, CDR1 LNHDA and CDR2 SQIVND (reference sequence). This CDR3 has 16 amino acids. V shed 7 bases and J shed 9 bases, with 27 bases lying between them. The CDR3 DNA reads as TGTGCCAGTACCCCAGACCGGGACATCCTAGGGCGGGCCCAGTACTTC. The encoded protein is CASTPDRDILGRAQYF.

This clone was counted only a few times. This chain links TRBV9 with TRBJ2-3, with 10 bases fitting TRBD2. The length of the CDR3 is 18 residues. The germline V gene has CDR1 SGDLS and CDR2 YYNGEE. V lost 0 bases and J lost 4; bases outside the gene matches: 11. CDR3 region: CASSVAPQRGGISDTQYF. For the CDR3, the DNA is TGTGCCAGCAGCGTAGCCCCCCAGCGGGGGGGCATTTCAGATACGCAGTATTTT.

J is TRBJ1-5 and V is TRBV28; D uncertain. The CDR3 is 16 amino acids. Germline V gene lookup returns CDR1 MDHEN and CDR2 SYDVKM. V dropped 6 bases and J dropped 2 bases, with 17 bases sitting between them. The CDR3 sequence is CASSPDPVGGNQPQHF. The CDR3 coding sequence is TGTGCCAGCAGCCCGGACCCCGTTGGGGGCAATCAGCCCCAGCATTTT.

Notes on this clone: Other nucleotide sequences in the sample specify the same CDR3. CDR3 in amino acids: CASSLGVGEQYF. The CDR3 region has the DNA TGTGCCAGCAGCTTAGGGGTTGGGGAGCAGTACTTC. This rearrangement joins TRBV7-2 to TRBJ2-7, with no clear D. The V and J ends lost 1 base and 7 bases respectively, with 8 bases between them. This CDR3 is 12 amino acids long. Germline V gives CDR1 SGHTA, CDR2 FQGNSA.

The sample holds a few counts of this clone. The chain uses TRBV29-1 and TRBJ1-2; unclear D gene. Germline V lookup: CDR1 SQVTM, CDR2 ANQGSEA. Trimming took off 7 bases at V and 4 bases at J, with 13 bases between the two ends. This CDR3 has 12 residues. CDR3: CSGLNPGYGYTF. The CDR3 DNA reads as TGCAGCGGGCTTAATCCGGGCTATGGCTACACCTTC.

The gene calls are TRBV6-1 and TRBJ1-1; D is possibly TRBD1 (5 bases). Deletions cut 8 bases from V and 0 bases from J, with 16 bases between. In germline, CDR1 is MNHNS, CDR2 SASEGT. CDR3 length: 15 residues. The CDR3 spells CASSLQAGLNTEAFF. CDR3 DNA sequence: TGTGCCAGCTCTCTCCAGGCAGGGTTGAACACTGAAGCTTTCTTT.

V usage is TRBV5-4 and J usage is TRBJ2-1; perhaps TRBD1 as D (6 bases). Germline CDR1 SGHNT, CDR2 YYREEE (reference sequence). CDR3 size: 14 residues. The germline V and J ends were trimmed by 2 bases and 10 bases, with 16 bases remaining between them. The CDR3 bases are TGTGCCAGCAGCTTCGGACAGAAGATAGAAGAGCAGTTCTTC. Its translation is CASSFGQKIEEQFF.

This clone was seen only a few times. The J gene is TRBJ2-3, the V gene TRBV13; possible D gene TRBD1, 6 bases. The CDR3 runs to 15 residues. The germline V gene has CDR1 PRHDT and CDR2 FYEKMQ (reference sequence). The V gene lost 2 bases and the J gene lost 2 bases, with 11 bases spanning the gap. CDR3 amino acids: CASSLLGDNTDTQYF. CDR3 DNA sequence: TGTGCCAGCAGCTTATTAGGGGACAACACAGATACGCAGTATTTT.

This clone has more than one count but fewer than ten. The chain is built from TRBV7-9 and TRBJ1-1; D not certain. Germline CDR1 is SEHNR and CDR2 is FQNEAQ (reference sequence). Trimming cost V 3 bases and J 1 base, with 9 bases left between them. This CDR3 is 14 amino acids long. The DNA for the CDR3 is TGTGCCAGCAGCTTCCTGGGTAGGAACACTGAAGCTTTCTTT. This sequence encodes CASSFLGRNTEAFF.

In this sample, this clone turned up a few times. The chain recombines TRBV29-1 with TRBJ1-5; D is possibly TRBD1 (5 bases). Germline-derived CDR1 and CDR2 are SQVTM and ANQGSEA. The CDR3 spans 14 residues. V lost 4 bases, J lost 2 bases, and 12 bases lay in between. CDR3 in amino acids: CSVVGAGGNQPQHF. CDR3 nucleotides: TGCAGCGTTGTCGGGGCCGGGGGCAATCAGCCCCAGCATTTT.

This clone showed up many times. The chain links TRBV30 to TRBJ2-6, with D perhaps assigned TRBD1 or TRBD2 (5 bases each). The CDR3 covers 17 residues. V was trimmed by 4 bases and J by 3 bases, leaving 19 bases between them. Germline CDR1 and CDR2: GTSNPN and SVGIG (reference sequence). Here the CDR3 reads CAWTPGPNKGGANVLTF. CDR3 DNA sequence: TGTGCCTGGACCCCGGGACCTAACAAAGGTGGGGCCAACGTCCTGACTTTC.

This sequence joins TRBV13 and TRBJ2-5, with 9 bases that match TRBD1. Looked up from germline, CDR1 is PRHDT and CDR2 is FYEKMQ (reference sequence). The V gene end was trimmed by 7 bases and the J gene end by 5 bases; junction bases not matched to a gene: 2. The CDR3 has 12 residues. The CDR3 sequence: CASKGQGETQYF. The CDR3 coding sequence is TGTGCCAGCAAAGGACAGGGGGAGACCCAGTACTTC.

In its sample, this clone was seen a few times. The chain couples TRBV29-1 to TRBJ1-5; 7 nucleotides align to TRBD1. This CDR3 spans 12 amino acids. Trimming at V came to 8 bases and at J to 2 bases, leaving 3 bases not matched to a gene. CDR1 is SQVTM and CDR2 is ANQGSEA in the germline V gene. This CDR3 reads CSKDRGNQPQHF. CDR3 coding DNA: TGCAGCAAAGACAGGGGCAATCAGCCCCAGCATTTT.

This clone appeared a few times. The CDR3 loop reads CSHGAYEAFF. The CDR3 bases are TGCAGCCACGGAGCTTATGAAGCTTTCTTT. The V call is TRBV20-1, the J call TRBJ1-1, with unresolved D. The CDR3 is 10 amino acids. CDR1 DFQATT and CDR2 SNEGSKA come from the germline V gene (reference sequence).

This clone was seen a few times. This chain links TRBV19 with TRBJ1-2, with D tentatively TRBD1 (5 bases). Germline CDR1 is LNHDA and CDR2 is SQIVND (reference sequence). The V end was cut by 3 bases, the J end by 3 bases, with 8 bases between. The CDR3 consists of 13 residues. The CDR3 region is CASSISRDYGYTF. For the CDR3, the DNA is TGTGCCAGTAGTATCTCCAGGGACTATGGCTACACCTTC. Full variable domain (outside the CDR3, taken from reference TRBV19 and TRBJ1-2): DGGITQSPKYLFRKEGQNVTLSCEQNLNHDAMYWYRQDPGQGLRLIYYSQIVNDFQKGDIAEGYSVSREKKESFPLTVTSAQKNPTAFYLCASSISRDYGYTFGSGTRLTVV.

This clone was detected a few times. This chain connects TRBV7-2 to TRBJ2-1, with 8 bases aligning to TRBD2. Germline V gene lookup returns CDR1 SGHTA and CDR2 FQGNSA. This CDR3 spans 16 amino acids. Trimming removed 5 bases from V and 4 bases from J; junction bases left unmatched: 10. The CDR3 coding sequence is TGTGCCAGCAGCCCACCGGGACTAGTCTTATACAATGAGCAGTTCTTC. This codes for CASSPPGLVLYNEQFF.

The rearrangement uses TRBV19 and TRBJ2-1; D unresolved. V was shortened by 0 bases and J by 3 bases, with 6 bases between the two germline ends. The CDR3 loop spans 14 amino acids. Germline values: CDR1 LNHDA, CDR2 SQIVND (reference sequence). CDR3 region: CASSIDQFYNEQFF. DNA for the CDR3: TGTGCCAGTAGTATAGATCAATTCTACAATGAGCAGTTCTTC.

There are a few counts of this clone. The CDR3 region is CASSSARQSFQETQYF. The CDR3, as DNA: TGTGCCAGCAGCTCCGCACGACAGTCATTCCAAGAGACCCAGTACTTC. This chain joins TRBV7-9 and TRBJ2-5; tentative D call: TRBD1 (5 bases). The CDR3 has 16 residues. The V gene's germline CDR1 is SEHNR and CDR2 FQNEAQ (reference sequence). V was clipped by 4 bases and J by 1 base, with 16 bases between them.

The sample holds a few counts of this clone. V usage is TRBV7-8 and J usage is TRBJ2-7; D might be TRBD1 or TRBD2, each matching 5 bases. Germline CDR1 reads SGHVS; CDR2 reads FQNEAQ. V lost 4 bases and J lost 5, with 12 bases in between. The CDR3 is 13 residues long. The CDR3 DNA follows: TGTGCCAGCAGCTCAGACCGGGGCGACGAGCAGTACGTC. Translating it yields CASSSDRGDEQYV.

This chain joins TRBV13 and TRBJ2-1, with 11 bases lining up with TRBD1. This CDR3 is built from 16 residues. Per germline, CDR1 PRHDT and CDR2 FYEKMQ (reference sequence). V dropped 0 bases and J dropped 5; count of bases not matched to a gene: 3. The CDR3 spells CASSLGDRGRDNEQFF. CDR3 nucleotides: TGTGCCAGCAGCTTAGGGGACAGGGGGCGAGACAATGAGCAGTTCTTC.

The genes are TRBV7-2 and TRBJ2-7; 7 nucleotides agree with TRBD1. The CDR3 loop spans 14 amino acids. The trim removed 6 bases at V and 6 bases at J, leaving 11 bases unmatched. The germline CDR1 and CDR2 sequences are SGHTA and FQGNSA. The CDR3 bases are TGTGCCAGCAGACCCCGGGACAGTGACCTCGAGCAGTACTTC. Translated, it gives CASRPRDSDLEQYF.